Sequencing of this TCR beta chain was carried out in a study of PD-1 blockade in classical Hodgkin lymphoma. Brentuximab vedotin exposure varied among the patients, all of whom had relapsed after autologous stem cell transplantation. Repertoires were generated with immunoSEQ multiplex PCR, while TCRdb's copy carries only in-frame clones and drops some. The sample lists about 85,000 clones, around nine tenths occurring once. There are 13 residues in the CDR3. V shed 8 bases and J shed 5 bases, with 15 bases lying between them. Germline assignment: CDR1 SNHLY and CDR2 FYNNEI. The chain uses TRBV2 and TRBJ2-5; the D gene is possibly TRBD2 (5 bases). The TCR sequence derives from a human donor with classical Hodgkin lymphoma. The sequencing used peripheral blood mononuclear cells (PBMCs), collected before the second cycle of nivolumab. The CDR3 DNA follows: TGTGCCAGCTTAACGGGGTATGGGGAGACCCAGTACTTC. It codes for CASLTGYGETQYF.